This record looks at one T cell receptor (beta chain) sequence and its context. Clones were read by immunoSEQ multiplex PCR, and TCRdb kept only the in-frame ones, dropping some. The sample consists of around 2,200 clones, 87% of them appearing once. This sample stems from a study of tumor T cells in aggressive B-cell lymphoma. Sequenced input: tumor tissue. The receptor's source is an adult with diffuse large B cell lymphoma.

The CDR3: CASSRGFFYEQYF. The CDR3 coding sequence is TGTGCCAGCAGTAGGGGATTTTTCTACGAGCAGTACTTC. V is TRBV7-2 and J is TRBJ2-7; D is perhaps TRBD1 (5 bases). Trimming took off 6 bases at V and 3 bases at J, with 12 bases between the two ends. The CDR3 spans 13 residues. Germline V gene lookup returns CDR1 SGHTA and CDR2 FQGNSA.